These 8 T cell receptor beta chains were all obtained from the same sample, sequenced in a study of blood T cell repertoires in COVID-19. Assay: immunoSEQ multiplex PCR; the TCRdb copy retains only in-frame clones and omits some. Among about 220,000 clones, around four fifths were seen once, and the ten largest hold 20%. The sequenced sample was peripheral blood. The source is a man younger than 40 with active or convalescent COVID-19.

The rearrangement uses TRBV4-2 and TRBJ2-5, with 10 nucleotides matching TRBD2. Germline V gene data show CDR1 as LGHNA and CDR2 as YNFKEQ. With 0 bases clipped from V and 4 bases from J, the junction kept 8 bases outside the gene matches. The length of the CDR3 is 17 residues. The CDR3 loop is CASSQEASGRRGETQYF. The CDR3 DNA reads TGTGCCAGCAGCCAAGAGGCTAGCGGGAGACGGGGAGAGACCCAGTACTTC.

The chain recombines TRBV19 with TRBJ1-6, with D hard to call. The germline V gene has CDR1 LNHDA and CDR2 SQIVND (reference sequence). V was trimmed by 7 bases and J by 11 bases, leaving 15 bases between them. This CDR3 has 13 amino acids. This CDR3 is CASTDRWEAPLHF. For the CDR3, the DNA is TGTGCCAGTACGGACCGTTGGGAGGCACCCCTCCACTTT.

The genes are TRBV2 and TRBJ2-7; D might be TRBD1 (6 bases). This CDR3 region has 13 residues. The germline V gene has CDR1 SNHLY and CDR2 FYNNEI. V was cut by 5 bases and J by 1 base, with 9 bases left in between. The CDR3 protein is CASSITGSYEQYF. The CDR3 DNA follows: TGTGCCAGCAGTATTACAGGGTCCTACGAGCAGTACTTC.

J is TRBJ2-2 and V is TRBV11-2, with D tentatively TRBD2 (5 bases). CDR1 and CDR2 from the germline V gene are SGHAT and FQNNGV. The CDR3 runs to 16 residues. Trimming shortened V by 4 bases and J by 1 base, and 13 bases separated the two germline ends. The CDR3 loop reads CASSSKGLLNTGELFF. In DNA form, the CDR3 reads TGTGCCAGCAGCTCAAAAGGACTCCTGAACACCGGGGAGCTGTTTTTT.

V is TRBV19 and J is TRBJ1-5, with 7 bases aligning to TRBD1. Germline trimming cut 5 bases from V and 7 bases from J; bases unmatched to any gene: 5. CDR1 is LNHDA and CDR2 is SQIVND in the germline V gene (reference sequence). This CDR3 is 13 amino acids long. The CDR3 protein is CASSDVRGQPQHF. The CDR3 DNA is TGTGCCAGTAGTGATGTCAGGGGGCAGCCCCAGCATTTT.

The CDR3 nucleotides are TGTGCCATCAGTGAGGGCAGGGCCGAGCAGTACTTC. Protein: CAISEGRAEQYF. The gene calls are TRBV10-3 and TRBJ2-7, with a possible D match to TRBD1 (5 bases). Germline V lookup: CDR1 ENHRY, CDR2 SYGVKD. The CDR3 length is 12 residues. Trimming removed 2 bases at V and 6 bases at J, with 8 bases between.

This chain uses TRBV7-2 with TRBJ2-1; 8 bases align to TRBD2. With 1 base clipped from V and 7 bases from J, the junction kept 9 bases outside the gene matches. The CDR3 totals 16 residues. Looked up from germline, CDR1 is SGHTA and CDR2 is FQGNSA. The CDR3 coding sequence is TGTGCCAGCAGCTTAGGTGTGGCGGGGGGCGAGAATGAGCAGTTCTTC. It codes for CASSLGVAGGENEQFF.

This rearrangement joins TRBV27 to TRBJ1-1; TRBD1 is a possible D gene (6 bases). Trimming removed 3 bases from V and 5 bases from J, with 13 bases in between. The CDR3 loop spans 14 amino acids. The germline V gene has CDR1 MNHEY and CDR2 SMNVEV (reference sequence). The CDR3 region is CASSFSRGSTEAFF. Here the CDR3 DNA reads TGTGCCAGCAGTTTCAGCAGGGGTTCGACTGAAGCTTTCTTT.